This TCR beta chain is drawn from a study of T cells expressing NK-cell markers (TCRdb year 2020). Study-wide context: Seven to nine donors provided sorted CD3+CD56+NKG2C+, CD3+CD56+NKG2C- and CD3+CD56-NKG2C+ T-cell subsets, whose TCR beta-chain repertoires were profiled. Sequencing of the libraries produced 2 x 150 bp reads on Illumina HiSeq 2000/2500, MiSeq or NextSeq. Among the eight sequenced donors, seven were HCMV-seropositive and one was HCMV-seronegative. Randomly selected healthy volunteers, three men and five women, were used as the eight sequenced donors. What the research found in general, with its limitations: Whether the expanded NKG2C-expressing T cell clones were specific for HCMV antigens was left unclear. In several donors, the dominant CD3+CD56+NKG2C+ clonotypes ranked among the top 10 CD8+ clonotypes, making up roughly 1.0-7.0% of CD8+ T cells. Those dominant clonotypes were again the most abundant among CD3+CD56-NKG2C+ cells in several donors, at about 25-60.1%.

A commercial ELISA kit detecting HCMV-specific IgG in serum was used to determine HCMV serostatus. Peripheral blood mononuclear cells were isolated from blood by Ficoll density gradient centrifugation. The CDR3 runs 14 amino acids, cysteine and phenylalanine included. No DNA was logged. The germline V gene (reference sequence) gives CDR1 as LNHDA and CDR2 as SQIVND. Of note for this clonotype: The antigen it binds to is not known.

The listed sequencing device is Illumina HiSeq 2000. 5'RACE template switching, by which a universal primer site and unique molecular identifiers were added, was used to make TCR beta cDNA libraries. Synthesis of cDNA was primed from the TCR beta constant segment and was followed by two consecutive PCR amplification steps. The paper's data handling went like this. Reads were demultiplexed and grouped by UMI with MIGEC, and clonotypes were assembled and quantified with MiTCR. To exclude erroneous sequences, any TCR cDNA sequence not supported by at least two reads was discarded. The tcR package was used for downstream repertoire analysis, with clonotypes matched between fractions based on CDR3 nucleotide sequence plus V segment. Antigen specificity was annotated against VDJdb with VDJmatch, allowing one amino acid substitution in CDR3. The reads, reprocessed by TCRdb, yield one row per CDR3 protein sequence and no DNA. The V and J calls were determined by TCRdb, not by the authors. The sample's clone listing holds some 300,000 distinct CDR3 sequences. About 0.39% of the sample lies in the top ten.

Input material: blood T cells: a sorted CD56 or NKG2C T cell subset, CD4+ or CD8+ T cells, or bulk PBMC T cells (not recorded which). This clonotype originated in a man aged 18 to 29 in good health. Donor details come from another sample of the same person, matched by shared clones. The receptor chain draws on TRBV19 and TRBJ1-1; the TCRdb call, TRBD1, lacks DNA for checking. This receptor carries the CDR3 CASGFSGRGTEAFF.